This T cell receptor beta chain was sequenced during a study of cytomegalovirus exposure and HLA in healthy donors. Researchers ran the PCR with 60 Vbeta and 13 Jbeta primers. Some clones are missing from TCRdb's copy, which holds only in-frame ones; the method was immunoSEQ multiplex PCR. The sample consists of some 160,000 clones, roughly three quarters of them appearing once. Germline trimming cut 2 bases from V and 5 bases from J; bases unmatched to any gene: 11. Per germline, CDR1 SGHTA and CDR2 FQGTGA. The CDR3 has 17 residues. This chain links TRBV7-3 with TRBJ2-5; 10 nucleotides match TRBD2. The sequencing input was PBMCs. The origin of this receptor is a man between 60 and 75 years old in good health and CMV-seronegative. The CDR3 nucleotides read TGTGCCAGCAGCTTAGGCCGGCTAGCGGGAGCCTTGGAGACCCAGTACTTC. This translates into CASSLGRLAGALETQYF.